A single sample is the source of the 22 T cell receptor beta chains below, sequenced in a study of T cell changes during pregnancy in multiple sclerosis. Libraries were prepared by immunoSEQ multiplex PCR; TCRdb keeps only in-frame clonotypes and omits some of them. The sample records about 36,000 clones, 88% being singletons. This specimen consisted of CD4+ T cells from peripheral blood mononuclear cells, obtained in the first trimester of pregnancy. Receptors were obtained from a female donor with multiple sclerosis, enrolled in a pregnancy study.

The rearrangement links TRBV5-3 to TRBJ1-6; tentative D call: TRBD1 (6 bases). TRBV5-3 is given ORF status, its function remaining uncertain. The CDR3 spans 17 residues. V dropped 1 base and J dropped 8 bases, with 19 bases sitting between them. CDR3 protein: CARSLSERTGRDSPLHF. The CDR3 coding sequence is TGTGCCAGAAGCTTGTCTGAGAGAACAGGGAGAGATTCACCCCTCCACTTT.

The chain combines TRBV18 with TRBJ1-6; 10 bases map to TRBD1. CDR3 size: 12 residues. V dropped 3 bases and J dropped 14; count of bases not matched to a gene: 1. CDR1 KGHSH and CDR2 LQKENI come from the germline V gene. Here the CDR3 DNA reads TGTGCCAGCTCACCGGGACAGGGGACCCTCCACTTT. This gives the protein CASSPGQGTLHF.

This chain uses TRBV27 with TRBJ2-7, with 7 bases matching TRBD1. V lost 5 bases to trimming and J lost 9 bases; unmatched junction nucleotides: 13. In germline, CDR1 is MNHEY, CDR2 SMNVEV (reference sequence). The CDR3 loop spans 14 amino acids. CDR3 loop: CASSTRQGSVVQYF. The CDR3 region has the DNA TGTGCCAGCAGTACCAGACAGGGCAGTGTGGTGCAGTACTTC.

V is TRBV18 and J is TRBJ1-3, with a possible D match to TRBD1 (5 bases). CDR1 and CDR2 (germline): KGHSH, LQKENI. The CDR3 is 14 residues long. V gave up 2 bases and J gave up 3 bases, with 8 bases separating them. The chain's CDR3 is CASSPSGNGNTIYF. In nucleotides, the CDR3 is TGTGCCAGCTCACCATCAGGGAATGGAAACACCATATATTTT.

The rearrangement uses TRBV19 and TRBJ1-1; 8 positions agree with TRBD1. The CDR3 has 13 residues. CDR1 is LNHDA, CDR2 SQIVND, per germline (reference sequence). Trimming took 7 bases from V and 4 from J; bases not matched to a gene: 5. The CDR3 DNA reads TGTGCCAGTACAGGGGGCAGCGGCACTGAAGCTTTCTTT. Translated, it gives CASTGGSGTEAFF.

The chain carries TRBV2 and TRBJ1-1; D unclear. CDR1 is SNHLY and CDR2 is FYNNEI in the germline V gene. The CDR3 is 15 amino acids. V was cut by 2 bases and J by 0 bases, with 10 bases left in between. CDR3 amino acids: CASSEIAIMNTEAFF. CDR3 coding DNA: TGTGCCAGCAGTGAAATCGCGATAATGAACACTGAAGCTTTCTTT.

This sequence joins TRBV6-1 and TRBJ2-7; 10 nucleotides line up with TRBD2. Per germline, CDR1 MNHNS and CDR2 SASEGT. The CDR3 covers 14 residues. V was pared by 4 bases and J by 2 bases, with 2 bases of the junction left unmatched. The CDR3 region has the DNA TGTGCCAGCAGTGCCCTAGCGGGAGCCTACGAGCAGTACTTC. Translating it yields CASSALAGAYEQYF.

J is TRBJ2-2 and V is TRBV5-6, with 9 bases identical to TRBD2. With V trimmed by 3 bases and J by 1 base, 7 bases remained unmatched. The CDR3 runs to 17 residues. Germline V CDR1 and CDR2: SGHDT, YYEEEE. In DNA, the CDR3 is TGTGCCAGCAGCTCCTATATAGCGGGGGTGAACACCGGGGAGCTGTTTTTT. Its protein is CASSSYIAGVNTGELFF.

The V call is TRBV27, the J call TRBJ1-5; 8 positions agree with TRBD1. The length of the CDR3 is 18 residues. The J segment lost 1 base and the V segment lost 6 bases, leaving 14 bases of the junction unmatched. Germline V gene sequence: CDR1 MNHEY, CDR2 SMNVEV (reference sequence). The CDR3 spells CASSIYGQGQYSNQPQHF. The DNA of the CDR3 is TGTGCCAGCAGCATATACGGACAGGGACAATACAGCAATCAGCCCCAGCATTTT.

The chain uses TRBV9 and TRBJ2-1; TRBD2 matches 10 bases. Germline V gene data show CDR1 as SGDLS and CDR2 as YYNGEE. The CDR3 is 17 residues long. V shed 0 bases and J 3 bases; nucleotides not matched to a gene: 6. CDR3 sequence: CASSVAPGTSVYNEQFF. The CDR3 nucleotides read TGTGCCAGCAGCGTAGCCCCTGGGACTAGCGTCTACAATGAGCAGTTCTTC.

This clone was seen a handful of times. The chain carries TRBV5-1 and TRBJ1-1, with TRBD1 identical over 7 bases. There are 17 residues in the CDR3. V was pared by 3 bases and J by 3 bases, with 14 bases of the junction left unmatched. In germline, CDR1 is SGHRS, CDR2 YFSETQ. CDR3 in amino acids: CASSSVPSGGQDTEAFF. CDR3 nucleotides: TGCGCCAGCAGCTCCGTACCTTCAGGGGGGCAGGACACTGAAGCTTTCTTT.

The rearrangement uses TRBV5-1 and TRBJ2-6; 11 bases match TRBD1. J was trimmed by 0 bases and V by 7 bases; bases with no gene match: 6. CDR1 and CDR2 from the germline V gene are SGHRS and YFSETQ. The CDR3 has 17 amino acids. In DNA, the CDR3 is TGCGCCAGCGCCTTCGGGACAGGGGGCTCTGGGGCCAACGTCCTGACTTTC. It is translated as CASAFGTGGSGANVLTF.

This clone was detected a few times. The chain uses TRBV10-3 and TRBJ1-2; a weak D match, TRBD1 (6 bases). Germline V lookup: CDR1 ENHRY, CDR2 SYGVKD. The germline V and J ends were trimmed by 0 bases and 6 bases, with 8 bases remaining between them. This CDR3 spans 13 amino acids. CDR3 DNA: TGTGCCATCAGTGAGTCTACAGGGCATGGCTACACCTTC. Translating it yields CAISESTGHGYTF.

A single count supports this clone. The chain is built from TRBV29-1 and TRBJ2-5, with D tentatively TRBD2 (6 bases). Trimming shortened V by 1 base and J by 7 bases, and 19 bases separated the two germline ends. The CDR3 spans 15 residues. CDR1 SQVTM and CDR2 ANQGSEA come from the germline V gene. DNA for the CDR3: TGCAGCGTTGAAGCCGGACTACTTAACCGAGGGACCCAGTACTTC. Amino acid sequence: CSVEAGLLNRGTQYF.

The chain couples TRBV28 to TRBJ2-7, with TRBD2 matching 7 bases. With V trimmed by 3 bases and J by 0 bases, 11 bases remained unmatched. CDR1 is MDHEN and CDR2 is SYDVKM in the germline V gene. The CDR3 spans 17 residues. CDR3 protein: CASSFLSSGSTSYEQYF. The CDR3 DNA reads TGTGCCAGCAGTTTCCTGAGTAGCGGGTCTACCTCCTACGAGCAGTACTTC.

This clone has just one count. CDR3 sequence (DNA): TGTGCCACCAGCAGAACAGGGGGGAGTGATCAGCCCCAGCATTTT. Translation: CATSRTGGSDQPQHF. The rearrangement joins TRBV15 to TRBJ1-5; TRBD1 aligns across 8 bases. Unmatched junction bases numbered 5, after V lost 2 bases and J lost 5 bases. This CDR3 is 15 amino acids long. Germline CDR1 and CDR2: LNHNV and YYDKDF (reference sequence).

This sequence joins TRBV19 and TRBJ2-7, with 8 bases lining up with TRBD2. This CDR3 has 13 residues. Germline CDR1 LNHDA, CDR2 SQIVND (reference sequence). The V and J ends lost 5 bases and 3 bases, in that order; junction bases with no gene match: 3. The CDR3 DNA is TGTGCCAGTAGTGAGGCGGGAGGCTACGAGCAGTACTTC. Residues: CASSEAGGYEQYF.

This clone was observed a few times. The rearrangement links TRBV15 to TRBJ1-1; 8 bases align to TRBD1. The germline V gene encodes CDR1 LNHNV and CDR2 YYDKDF (reference sequence). The CDR3 is 14 amino acids. Trimming took 3 bases from V and 1 from J; bases not matched to a gene: 1. Here the CDR3 reads CATSSGTGNTEAFF. CDR3 in DNA: TGTGCCACCAGCAGTGGGACAGGGAACACTGAAGCTTTCTTT.

The chain is built from TRBV7-3 and TRBJ1-1; D might be TRBD1 (5 bases). CDR3 size: 16 residues. The germline V gene encodes CDR1 SGHTA and CDR2 FQGTGA. The germline V and J ends were trimmed by 5 bases and 3 bases, with 19 bases remaining between them. CDR3 sequence reads: CASSTTPGQADTEAFF. The CDR3 DNA sequence: TGTGCCAGCAGCACAACACCAGGGCAGGCCGACACTGAAGCTTTCTTT.

The chain has TRBV6-6 and TRBJ1-1; TRBD1 matches 8 bases. There are 15 residues in the CDR3. Germline assignment: CDR1 MNHNY and CDR2 SVGAGI (reference sequence). Trimming at V came to 7 bases and at J to 0 bases, leaving 7 bases not matched to a gene. CDR3 amino acids: CASTNRQGMNTEAFF. As DNA, the CDR3 is TGTGCCAGCACGAACAGACAGGGGATGAACACTGAAGCTTTCTTT.

CDR3 DNA sequence: TGTGCCAGCTCATTCAGGGGCACGAACACTGAAGCTTTCTTT. It codes for CASSFRGTNTEAFF. The rearrangement uses TRBV18 and TRBJ1-1, with D possibly TRBD1 on 6 matching bases. The V end lost 5 bases, the J end lost 1 base, and 11 bases lay between the germline ends. This CDR3 is 14 amino acids long. The germline V gene has CDR1 KGHSH and CDR2 LQKENI.

This clone was seen a handful of times. The rearrangement uses TRBV7-9 and TRBJ1-1; D gene ambiguous. Trimming shortened V by 7 bases and J by 0 bases, and 12 bases separated the two germline ends. CDR1 and CDR2 from the germline V gene are SEHNR and FQNEAQ (reference sequence). The CDR3 length is 14 residues. CDR3 DNA sequence: TGTGCCAGCATAGGACTGCTGATGAACACTGAAGCTTTCTTT. The encoded protein is CASIGLLMNTEAFF.